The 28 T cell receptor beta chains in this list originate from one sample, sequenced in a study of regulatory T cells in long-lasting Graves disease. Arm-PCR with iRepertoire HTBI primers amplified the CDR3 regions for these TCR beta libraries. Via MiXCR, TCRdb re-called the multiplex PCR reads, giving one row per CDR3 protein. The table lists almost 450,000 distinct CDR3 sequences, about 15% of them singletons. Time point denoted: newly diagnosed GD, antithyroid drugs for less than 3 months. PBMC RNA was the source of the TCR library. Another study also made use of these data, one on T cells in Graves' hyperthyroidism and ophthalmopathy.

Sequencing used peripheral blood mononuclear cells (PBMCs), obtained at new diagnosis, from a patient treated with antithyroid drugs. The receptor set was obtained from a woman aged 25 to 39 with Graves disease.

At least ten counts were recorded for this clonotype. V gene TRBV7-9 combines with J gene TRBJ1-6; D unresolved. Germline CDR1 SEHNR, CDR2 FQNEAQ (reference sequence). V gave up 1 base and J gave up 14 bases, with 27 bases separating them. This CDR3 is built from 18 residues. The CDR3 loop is CASSLGPRSGWPSGALHF. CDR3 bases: TGTGCCAGCAGCTTAGGCCCCCGGAGCGGATGGCCCTCGGGAGCCCTCCACTTT.

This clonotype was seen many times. In DNA form, the CDR3 reads TGTGCCAGCAGTTTGGGTTTATCTGGTGAAAAACTGTTTTTT. It encodes CASSLGLSGEKLFF. The chain is built from TRBV27 and TRBJ1-4; D remains unclear. The CDR3 spans 14 residues. Trimming removed 3 bases from V and 7 bases from J, with 12 bases in between. Germline V gene data show CDR1 as MNHEY and CDR2 as SMNVEV (reference sequence).

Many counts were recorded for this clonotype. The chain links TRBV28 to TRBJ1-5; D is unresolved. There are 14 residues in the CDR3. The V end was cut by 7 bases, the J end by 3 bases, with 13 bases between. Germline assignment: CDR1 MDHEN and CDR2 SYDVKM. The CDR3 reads CASNEGTNNQPQHF. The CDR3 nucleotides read TGTGCCAGCAATGAGGGCACCAACAATCAGCCCCAGCATTTT. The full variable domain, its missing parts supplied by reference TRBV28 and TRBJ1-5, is DVKVTQSSRYLVKRTGEKVFLECVQDMDHENMFWYRQDPGLGLRLIYFSYDVKMKEKGDIPEGYSVSREKKERFSLILESASTNQTSMYLCASNEGTNNQPQHFGDGTRLSIL.

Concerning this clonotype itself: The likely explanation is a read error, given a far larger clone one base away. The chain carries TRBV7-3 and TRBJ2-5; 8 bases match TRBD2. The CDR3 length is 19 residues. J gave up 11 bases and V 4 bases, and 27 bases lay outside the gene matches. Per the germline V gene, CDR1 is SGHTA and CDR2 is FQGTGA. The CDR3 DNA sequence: TGTGCCAGCAGCTCATACTCCGACCGGTCTTGGCGGGAGGTCGATGAGCAGTACTTC. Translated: CASSSYSDRSWREVDEQYF.

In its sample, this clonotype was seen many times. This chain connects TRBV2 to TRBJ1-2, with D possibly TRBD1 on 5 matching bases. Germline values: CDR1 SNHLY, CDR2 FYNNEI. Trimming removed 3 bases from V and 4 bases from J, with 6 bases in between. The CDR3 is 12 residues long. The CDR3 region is CASSDQGYGYTF. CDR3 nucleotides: TGTGCCAGCAGTGATCAGGGCTATGGCTACACCTTC.

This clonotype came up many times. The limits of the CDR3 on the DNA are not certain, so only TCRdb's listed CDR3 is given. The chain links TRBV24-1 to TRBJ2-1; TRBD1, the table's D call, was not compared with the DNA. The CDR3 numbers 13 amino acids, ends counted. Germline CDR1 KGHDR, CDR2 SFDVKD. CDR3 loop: CATSDFGTGAEFF.

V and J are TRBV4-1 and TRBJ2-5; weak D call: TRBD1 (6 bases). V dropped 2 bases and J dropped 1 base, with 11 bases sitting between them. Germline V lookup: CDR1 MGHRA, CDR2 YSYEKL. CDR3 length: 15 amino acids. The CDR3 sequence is CASSQTGHSQETQYF. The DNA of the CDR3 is TGCGCCAGCAGCCAAACGGGACACTCCCAAGAGACCCAGTACTTC.

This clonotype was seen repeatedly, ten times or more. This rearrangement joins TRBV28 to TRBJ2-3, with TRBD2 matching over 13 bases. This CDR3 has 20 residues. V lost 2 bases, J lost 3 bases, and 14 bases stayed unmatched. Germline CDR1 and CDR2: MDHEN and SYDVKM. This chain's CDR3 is CASSLTTGELAGGPTDTQYF. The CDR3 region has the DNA TGTGCCAGCAGTTTAACCACGGGGGAACTAGCGGGAGGGCCAACAGATACGCAGTATTTT.

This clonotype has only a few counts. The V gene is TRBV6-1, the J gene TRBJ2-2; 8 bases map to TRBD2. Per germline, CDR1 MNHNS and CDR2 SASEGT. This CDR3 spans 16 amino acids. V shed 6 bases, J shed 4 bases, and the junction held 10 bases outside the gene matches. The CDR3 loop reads CASRVFPAGGTGELFF. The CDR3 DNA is TGTGCCAGCAGGGTGTTCCCCGCGGGGGGCACCGGGGAGCTGTTTTTT.

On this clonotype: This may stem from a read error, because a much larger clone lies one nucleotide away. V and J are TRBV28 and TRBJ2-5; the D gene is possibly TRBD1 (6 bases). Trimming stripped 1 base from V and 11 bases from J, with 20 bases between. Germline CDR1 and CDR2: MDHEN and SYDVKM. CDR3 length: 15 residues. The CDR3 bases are TGTGCCAGCAGTTTATACGTGGGGGCAGGGGATGAGCAGTACTTC. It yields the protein CASSLYVGAGDEQYF.

Here the CDR3 reads CSARSGRLGVSYEQYF. CDR3 in DNA: TGCAGTGCTAGATCCGGGAGGTTAGGTGTGTCTTACGAGCAGTACTTC. The chain uses TRBV20-1 and TRBJ2-7; TRBD2 matches at 7 bases. V shed 2 bases and J 4 bases; nucleotides not matched to a gene: 14. Germline V gives CDR1 DFQATT, CDR2 SNEGSKA (reference sequence). The CDR3 is 16 residues long.

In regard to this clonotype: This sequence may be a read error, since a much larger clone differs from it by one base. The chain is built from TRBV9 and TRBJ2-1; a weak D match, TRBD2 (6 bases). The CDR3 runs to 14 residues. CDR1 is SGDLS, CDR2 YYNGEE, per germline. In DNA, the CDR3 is TGTGCCAGCGGCGTAGGGCGCTTCGGGGGTGAGCAGTTCTTC. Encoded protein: CASGVGRFGGEQFF.

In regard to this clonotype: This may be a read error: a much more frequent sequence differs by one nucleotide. The CDR3 nucleotides read TGTGCCAGCAGTTTAAGGCGGCGGGGGCTAGCGGGAGGGAAGAACTACGAGCAGTACTTC. Protein: CASSLRRRGLAGGKNYEQYF. The chain links TRBV27 to TRBJ2-7; 12 bases are shared with TRBD2. The CDR3 has 20 residues. The J segment lost 3 bases and the V segment lost 2 bases, leaving 17 bases of the junction unmatched. CDR1 is MNHEY, CDR2 SMNVEV, per germline (reference sequence).

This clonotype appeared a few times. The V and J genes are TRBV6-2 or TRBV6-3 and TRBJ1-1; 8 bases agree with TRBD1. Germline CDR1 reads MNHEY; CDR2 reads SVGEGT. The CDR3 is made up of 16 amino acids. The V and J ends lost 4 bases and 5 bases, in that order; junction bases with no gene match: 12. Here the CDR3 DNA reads TGTGCCAGCAGTTCCTCCCTCGGCAGGGGGCGGACTGAAGCTTTCTTT. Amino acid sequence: CASSSSLGRGRTEAFF.

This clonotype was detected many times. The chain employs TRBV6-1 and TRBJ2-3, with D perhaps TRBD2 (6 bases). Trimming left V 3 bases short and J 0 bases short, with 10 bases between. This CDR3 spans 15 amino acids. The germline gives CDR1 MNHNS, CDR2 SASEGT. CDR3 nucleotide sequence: TGTGCCAGCAGTGATCGGAGGGTTAGCACAGATACGCAGTATTTT. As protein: CASSDRRVSTDTQYF.

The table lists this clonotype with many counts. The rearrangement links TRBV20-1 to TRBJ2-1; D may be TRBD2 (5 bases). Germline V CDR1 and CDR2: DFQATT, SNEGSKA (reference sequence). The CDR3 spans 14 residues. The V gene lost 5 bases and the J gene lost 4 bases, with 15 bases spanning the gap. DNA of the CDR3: TGCAGTGCTCTACCTCGGACTCATTACAATGAGCAGTTCTTC. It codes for CSALPRTHYNEQFF.

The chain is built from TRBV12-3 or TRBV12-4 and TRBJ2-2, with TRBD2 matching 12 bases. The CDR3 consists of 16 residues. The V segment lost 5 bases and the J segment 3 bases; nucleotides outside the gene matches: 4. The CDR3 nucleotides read TGTGCCAGCAGTCCTAGCGGGAGGGACTACACCGGGGAGCTGTTTTTT. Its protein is CASSPSGRDYTGELFF.

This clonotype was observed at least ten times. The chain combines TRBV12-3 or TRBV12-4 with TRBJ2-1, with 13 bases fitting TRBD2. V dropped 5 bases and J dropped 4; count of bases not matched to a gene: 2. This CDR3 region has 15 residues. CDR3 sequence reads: CASSPTSGRYNEQFF. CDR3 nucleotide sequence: TGTGCCAGCAGTCCGACTAGCGGGAGGTACAATGAGCAGTTCTTC.

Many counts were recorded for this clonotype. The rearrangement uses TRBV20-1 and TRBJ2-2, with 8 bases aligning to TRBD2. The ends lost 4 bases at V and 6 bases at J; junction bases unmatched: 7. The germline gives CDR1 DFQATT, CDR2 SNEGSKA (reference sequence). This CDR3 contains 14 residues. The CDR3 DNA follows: TGCAGTGCTAACGTCGGGAGGGCCCCCGGGGAGCTGTTTTTT. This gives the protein CSANVGRAPGELFF.

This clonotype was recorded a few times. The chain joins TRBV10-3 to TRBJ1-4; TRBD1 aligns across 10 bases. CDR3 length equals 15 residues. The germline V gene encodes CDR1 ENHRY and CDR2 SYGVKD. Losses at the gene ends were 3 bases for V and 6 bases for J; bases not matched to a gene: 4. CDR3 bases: TGTGCCATCAGTGACTCCGGGACAGGGGATGAAAAACTGTTTTTT. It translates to CAISDSGTGDEKLFF.

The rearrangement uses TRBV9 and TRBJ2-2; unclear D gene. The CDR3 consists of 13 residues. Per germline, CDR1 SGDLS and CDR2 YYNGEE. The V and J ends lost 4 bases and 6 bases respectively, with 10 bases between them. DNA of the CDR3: TGTGCCAGCAGCCCTTCCGGGCCCGGGGAGCTGTTTTTT. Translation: CASSPSGPGELFF.

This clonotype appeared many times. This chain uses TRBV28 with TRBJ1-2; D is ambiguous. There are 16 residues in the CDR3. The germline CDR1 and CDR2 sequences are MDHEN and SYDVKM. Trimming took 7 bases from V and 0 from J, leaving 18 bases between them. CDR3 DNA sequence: TGTGCCAGCACCTCCCCGCCAGATATCCCTAACTATGGCTACACCTTC. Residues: CASTSPPDIPNYGYTF.

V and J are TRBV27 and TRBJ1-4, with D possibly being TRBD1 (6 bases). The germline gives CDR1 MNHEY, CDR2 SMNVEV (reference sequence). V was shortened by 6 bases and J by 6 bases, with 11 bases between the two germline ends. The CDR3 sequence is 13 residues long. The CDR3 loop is CASSDRIHEKLFF. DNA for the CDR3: TGTGCCAGCAGCGACAGGATCCATGAAAAACTGTTTTTT.

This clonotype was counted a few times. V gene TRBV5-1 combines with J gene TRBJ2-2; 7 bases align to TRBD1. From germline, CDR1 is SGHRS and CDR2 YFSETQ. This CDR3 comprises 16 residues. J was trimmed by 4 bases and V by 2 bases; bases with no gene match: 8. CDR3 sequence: CASSFSGQVGTGELFF. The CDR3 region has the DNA TGCGCCAGCAGCTTCTCCGGACAGGTGGGCACCGGGGAGCTGTTTTTT.

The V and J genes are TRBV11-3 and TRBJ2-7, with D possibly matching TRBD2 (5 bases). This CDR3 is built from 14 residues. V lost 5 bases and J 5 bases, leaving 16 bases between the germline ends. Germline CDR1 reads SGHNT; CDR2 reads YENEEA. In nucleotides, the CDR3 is TGTGCCAGCAGCCGCGGGCCGGCCGAGGACGAGCAGTACTTC. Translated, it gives CASSRGPAEDEQYF.

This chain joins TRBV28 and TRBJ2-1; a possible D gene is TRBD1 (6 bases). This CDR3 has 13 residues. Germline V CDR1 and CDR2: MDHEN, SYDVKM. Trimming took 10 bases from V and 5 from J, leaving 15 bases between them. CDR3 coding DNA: TGTGCCACAGGGGACCTCCCAAACAATGAGCAGTTCTTC. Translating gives CATGDLPNNEQFF.

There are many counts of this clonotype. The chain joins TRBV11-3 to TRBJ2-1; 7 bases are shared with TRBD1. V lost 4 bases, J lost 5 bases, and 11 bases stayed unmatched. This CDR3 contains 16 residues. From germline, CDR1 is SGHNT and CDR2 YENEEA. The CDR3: CASSSRGFGTDNEQFF. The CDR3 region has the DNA TGTGCCAGCAGCTCCCGCGGGTTTGGGACAGACAATGAGCAGTTCTTC.

In DNA form, the CDR3 reads TGCGCCAGCAGTGAAGCCCTAAGGACTAGCGGGAGGTACAGGGAGACCCAGTACTTC. Translating gives CASSEALRTSGRYRETQYF. This sequence joins TRBV10-2 and TRBJ2-5, with 14 bases matching TRBD2. CDR1 and CDR2 (germline): WSHSY, SAAADI. This CDR3 is built from 19 residues. V shed 3 bases and J 5 bases; nucleotides not matched to a gene: 14.